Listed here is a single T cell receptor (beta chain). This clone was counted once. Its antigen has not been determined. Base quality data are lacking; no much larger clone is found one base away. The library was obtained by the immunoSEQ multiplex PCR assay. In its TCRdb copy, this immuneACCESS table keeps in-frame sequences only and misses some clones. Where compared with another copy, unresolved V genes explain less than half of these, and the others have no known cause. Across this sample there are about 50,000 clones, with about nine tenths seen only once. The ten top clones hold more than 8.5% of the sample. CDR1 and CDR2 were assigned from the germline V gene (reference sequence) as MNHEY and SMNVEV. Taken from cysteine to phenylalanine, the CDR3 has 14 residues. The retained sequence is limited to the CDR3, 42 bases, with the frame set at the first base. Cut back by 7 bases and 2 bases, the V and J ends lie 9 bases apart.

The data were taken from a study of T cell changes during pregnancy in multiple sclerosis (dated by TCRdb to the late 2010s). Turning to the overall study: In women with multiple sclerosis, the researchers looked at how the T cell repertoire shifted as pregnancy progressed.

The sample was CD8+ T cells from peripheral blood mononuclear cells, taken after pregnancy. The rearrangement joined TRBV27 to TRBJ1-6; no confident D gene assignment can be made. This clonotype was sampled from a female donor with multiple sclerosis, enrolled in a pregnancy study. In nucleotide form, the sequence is TGTGCCAGCACCCTCGGGGCCTATAATTCACCCCTCCACTTT. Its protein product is CASTLGAYNSPLHF.